This entry is about one TCR beta chain. The junction and the germline gene differ at one end; a read error may be behind it. The CDR3 is made up of 16 amino acids. CDR1 and CDR2 from the germline V gene are SGHAT and FQNNGV. This sample stems from a study of blood T cells in healthy people across ages. PCR was performed a second time for about 6 to 12 cycles using a sample-barcoded 5' primer and a J-beta primer mix. TCRdb redid the calling of the 5' RACE reads with MiXCR, one entry per CDR3 protein. The table lists 600,000 or so distinct CDR3 sequences, roughly 31% of them singletons. This receptor was obtained from a woman of 80 years or more in good health. V gene TRBV11-2 combines with J gene TRBJ2-3; TRBD1 might be the D (7 bases). Sequencing input: blood. The CDR3 DNA reads TGTGCCAGCAGCTTACGAGGCGGGGCAGGGACAGATACACAGTATTTT. This encodes CASSLRGGAGTDTQYF.